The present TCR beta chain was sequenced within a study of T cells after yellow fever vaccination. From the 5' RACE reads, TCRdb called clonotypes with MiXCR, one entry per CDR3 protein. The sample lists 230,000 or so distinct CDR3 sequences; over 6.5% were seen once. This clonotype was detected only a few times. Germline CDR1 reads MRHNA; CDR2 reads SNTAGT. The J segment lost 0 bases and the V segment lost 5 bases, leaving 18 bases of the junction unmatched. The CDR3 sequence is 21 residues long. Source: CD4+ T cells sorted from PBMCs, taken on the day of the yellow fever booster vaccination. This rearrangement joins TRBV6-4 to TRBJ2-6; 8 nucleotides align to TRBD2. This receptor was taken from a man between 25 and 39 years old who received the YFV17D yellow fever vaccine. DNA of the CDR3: TGTGCCAGCAGTCCTCCTCCGGGGGGGTATAGAGATCTCTCTGGGGCCAACGTCCTGACTTTC. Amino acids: CASSPPPGGYRDLSGANVLTF.